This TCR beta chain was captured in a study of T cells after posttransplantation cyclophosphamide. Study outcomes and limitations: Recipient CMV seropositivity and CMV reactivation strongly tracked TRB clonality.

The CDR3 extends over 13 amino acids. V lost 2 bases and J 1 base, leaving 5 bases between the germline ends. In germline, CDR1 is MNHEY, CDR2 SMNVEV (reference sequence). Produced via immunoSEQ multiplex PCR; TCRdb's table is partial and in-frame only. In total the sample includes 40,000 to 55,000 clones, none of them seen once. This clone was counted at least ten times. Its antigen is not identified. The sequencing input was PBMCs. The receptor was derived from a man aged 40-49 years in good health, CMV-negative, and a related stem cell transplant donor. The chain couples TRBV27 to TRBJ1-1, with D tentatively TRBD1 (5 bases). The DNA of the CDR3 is TGTGCCAGCAGTTTAGACAGGAACACTGAAGCTTTCTTT. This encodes CASSLDRNTEAFF.